These 30 T cell receptor beta chains were all obtained from the same sample, sequenced in a study of blood T cells in healthy people across ages. Then a second PCR, running roughly 7 to 11 cycles, was carried out with a sample-barcoded 5' primer and a J-beta primer mix. TCRdb itself ran the 5' RACE reads through MiXCR, one entry per CDR3 protein. The sample consists of about 680,000 distinct CDR3 sequences, more than 40% of them appearing once. Source material: blood. The receptor set was obtained from a woman aged 60-70 years in good health.

This clonotype was seen a handful of times. The J gene is TRBJ1-5, the V gene TRBV4-2; 10 bases agree with TRBD1. The CDR3 sequence is 19 residues long. V shed 4 bases, J shed 9 bases, and the junction held 21 bases outside the gene matches. Looked up from germline, CDR1 is LGHNA and CDR2 is YNFKEQ. CDR3 nucleotides: TGTGCCAGCAGCCCGAAGCCTTATACCGGGACAGGGGATATGTGGCCCCAGCATTTT. Amino acid sequence: CASSPKPYTGTGDMWPQHF.

CDR3 sequence reads: CASRKLANEQFF. CDR3 sequence (DNA): TGTGCCAGCAGGAAACTAGCTAATGAGCAGTTCTTC. This rearrangement joins TRBV6-2 or TRBV6-3 to TRBJ2-1, with a weak D call TRBD2 (6 bases). Germline CDR1 reads MNHEY; CDR2 reads SVGEGT. Trimming cost V 6 bases and J 7 bases, with 10 bases left between them. The CDR3 is 12 amino acids.

The J gene is TRBJ2-3, the V gene TRBV2; TRBD2 might be the D (6 bases). V lost 1 base and J 6 bases, leaving 14 bases between the germline ends. Germline assignment: CDR1 SNHLY and CDR2 FYNNEI. The CDR3 sequence is 15 residues long. This CDR3 reads CASSEDSGGPDTQYF. CDR3 DNA sequence: TGTGCCAGCAGTGAAGATTCCGGGGGTCCTGATACGCAGTATTTT.

This chain joins TRBV7-2 and TRBJ2-1; D gene unclear. The CDR3 runs to 12 residues. Per the germline V gene, CDR1 is SGHTA and CDR2 is FQGNSA. The V gene lost 3 bases and the J gene lost 9 bases, with 9 bases spanning the gap. The CDR3 region has the DNA TGTGCCAGCAGCTTCGTGGGTATTGAGCAGTTCTTC. This encodes CASSFVGIEQFF.

This clonotype was seen many times. The V call is TRBV11-1, the J call TRBJ2-1; 8 positions agree with TRBD2. Germline values: CDR1 SGHAT, CDR2 FQDESV (reference sequence). The CDR3 extends over 16 amino acids. V shed 8 bases, J shed 2 bases, and the junction held 11 bases outside the gene matches. CDR3 bases: TGTGCCAGCTCCGGGGGGGGCAGAGGGCCCTACAATGAGCAGTTCTTC. Its translation: CASSGGGRGPYNEQFF.

This clonotype occurred a few times. The CDR3 loop reads CASSLSQGNEQFF. The DNA for the CDR3 is TGTGCCAGCAGTTTGAGCCAGGGAAATGAGCAGTTCTTC. The chain recombines TRBV28 with TRBJ2-1; D might be TRBD1 (5 bases). This CDR3 has 13 residues. The germline V and J ends were trimmed by 3 bases and 7 bases, with 10 bases remaining between them. The germline V gene encodes CDR1 MDHEN and CDR2 SYDVKM.

This clonotype was detected only a few times. The genes are TRBV5-6 and TRBJ2-7; D is possibly TRBD1 (5 bases). Trimming removed 4 bases from V and 4 bases from J, with 12 bases in between. Germline V gene sequence: CDR1 SGHDT, CDR2 YYEEEE. This CDR3 contains 13 residues. The CDR3 DNA sequence: TGTGCCAGCAGCGACACAGGAAGGTACGAGCAGTACTTC. Translation: CASSDTGRYEQYF.

This chain links TRBV28 with TRBJ2-1; the D gene is possibly TRBD2 (5 bases). The J call is doubtful: the DNA matches TRBJ2-7 better. The CDR3 extends over 15 amino acids. Germline V lookup: CDR1 MDHEN, CDR2 SYDVKM. The CDR3 loop reads CASSPPGLGSYEQYF. In nucleotides, the CDR3 is TGTGCCAGCAGTCCCCCGGGGTTAGGGAGCTACGAGCAGTACTTC.

The DNA of the CDR3 is TGTGCCAGCAGTTCCCCGATAACCGTTGCCAGCTACGAGCAGTACTTC. Its translation: CASSSPITVASYEQYF. The gene calls are TRBV6-2 or TRBV6-3 and TRBJ2-5; D gene ambiguous. TRBJ2-7 matches the DNA end more closely, so the J call is doubtful. The CDR3 spans 16 residues. CDR1 and CDR2 (germline): MNHEY, SVGEGT.

The chain is built from TRBV5-5 and TRBJ2-6; TRBD2 aligns across 9 bases. After removal of 0 bases from V and 0 bases from J, the junction contained 4 bases not matched to a gene. The CDR3 covers 18 residues. The germline V gene encodes CDR1 SGHKS and CDR2 YYEKEE (reference sequence). CDR3 region: CASSLDSGRPSGANVLTF. Here the CDR3 DNA reads TGTGCCAGCAGCTTGGATAGCGGGAGACCCTCTGGGGCCAACGTCCTGACTTTC. The full variable domain, its missing parts supplied by reference TRBV5-5 and TRBJ2-6, is DAGVTQSPTHLIKTRGQQVTLRCSPISGHKSVSWYQQVLGQGPQFIFQYYEKEERGRGNFPDRFSARQFPNYSSELNVNALLLGDSALYLCASSLDSGRPSGANVLTFGAGSRLTVL.

Turning to this clonotype: At one of its ends the junction is not consistent with the germline gene, which may arise from a read error. The genes are TRBV5-1 and TRBJ2-1; 8 nucleotides align to TRBD1. The CDR3 has 15 amino acids. Germline V gives CDR1 SGHRS, CDR2 YFSETQ. As DNA, the CDR3 is TGCGCCAGCACAAGAACGGGACAGGTGAACAAGGAGCAGTTCTTC. It specifies CASTRTGQVNKEQFF.

The V gene is TRBV20-1, the J gene TRBJ2-3; D is undetermined. Germline values: CDR1 DFQATT, CDR2 SNEGSKA (reference sequence). The V end was cut by 1 base, the J end by 0 bases, with 8 bases between. The CDR3 totals 14 residues. The CDR3 reads CSARGPGSTDTQYF. CDR3 bases: TGCAGTGCTAGAGGGCCAGGAAGCACAGATACGCAGTATTTT.

There are a few counts of this clonotype. J is TRBJ2-4 and V is TRBV10-3; 8 bases are a match to TRBD1. The V gene end was trimmed by 2 bases and the J gene end by 7 bases; junction bases not matched to a gene: 13. The CDR3 totals 17 residues. The V gene's germline CDR1 is ENHRY and CDR2 SYGVKD. In DNA, the CDR3 is TGTGCCATCAGTGAGGAGAGGACAGGGTCGGTGTCGAACATTCAGTACTTC. It translates to CAISEERTGSVSNIQYF.

This chain uses TRBV20-1 with TRBJ2-3; D is undetermined. Germline CDR1 is DFQATT and CDR2 is SNEGSKA (reference sequence). The CDR3 consists of 12 residues. V lost 4 bases and J lost 2, with 7 bases in between. CDR3 sequence reads: CSATSNTDTQYF. CDR3 bases: TGCAGTGCTACAAGCAACACAGATACGCAGTATTTT.

The J gene is TRBJ2-3, the V gene TRBV4-2; the D gene could be TRBD1 or TRBD2 (5 bases each). This CDR3 comprises 16 residues. Trimming stripped 1 base from V and 2 bases from J, with 13 bases between. CDR1 LGHNA and CDR2 YNFKEQ come from the germline V gene. Here the CDR3 reads CASSQAGTSHTDTQYF. CDR3 DNA: TGTGCCAGCAGCCAAGCGGGGACCTCCCACACAGATACGCAGTATTTT.

This chain connects TRBV20-1 to TRBJ1-5; no firm D call. The CDR3 has 14 amino acids. Trimming cost V 8 bases and J 2 bases, with 16 bases left between them. Germline CDR1 DFQATT, CDR2 SNEGSKA (reference sequence). CDR3 protein: CSIYLVDRNQPQHF. In nucleotides, the CDR3 is TGCAGTATTTACCTAGTGGATCGCAATCAGCCCCAGCATTTT.

The chain carries TRBV10-3 and TRBJ1-2; a weak D match, TRBD1 (5 bases). The CDR3 has 16 amino acids. Looked up from germline, CDR1 is ENHRY and CDR2 is SYGVKD. The V and J ends lost 5 bases and 8 bases respectively, with 24 bases between them. CDR3 nucleotide sequence: TGTGCCATCAGTCATTCATGGGACCCCGGTTTCTACGGCTACACCTTC. Translated, it gives CAISHSWDPGFYGYTF.

The J gene is TRBJ1-4, the V gene TRBV27; D not certain. The CDR3 totals 15 residues. The V gene lost 8 bases and the J gene lost 2 bases, with 15 bases spanning the gap. Per germline, CDR1 MNHEY and CDR2 SMNVEV (reference sequence). CDR3 DNA sequence: TGTGCCAGCCGTCCTACGTGGGATACTAATGAAAAACTGTTTTTT. Translated, it gives CASRPTWDTNEKLFF.

This clonotype was picked up a small number of times. The CDR3 nucleotides read TGTGCCAGCAGCTTCGTATCTGGGGGCTACACCTTC. It yields the protein CASSFVSGGYTF. This chain joins TRBV7-6 and TRBJ1-2; no firm D call. CDR3 size: 12 residues. From germline, CDR1 is SGHVS and CDR2 FNYEAQ. Trimming took 3 bases from V and 8 from J, leaving 10 bases between them.

This clonotype occurred once. The rearrangement joins TRBV5-1 to TRBJ2-5; D not resolved. The DNA matches TRBJ2-1 better at its end, which makes the J call doubtful. The CDR3 length is 13 residues. CDR1 and CDR2 (germline): SGHRS, YFSETQ. CDR3 nucleotide sequence: TGCGCCAGCAGCTTGCGGCCAGGAGAGACCCAGTTCTTC. Its translation is CASSLRPGETQFF.

The J gene is TRBJ2-1, the V gene TRBV20-1; TRBD2 matches at 10 bases. The germline CDR1 and CDR2 sequences are DFQATT and SNEGSKA (reference sequence). Unmatched junction bases numbered 8, after V lost 7 bases and J lost 5 bases. The CDR3 has 14 amino acids. CDR3 loop: CSVRALAGDNEQFF. The CDR3 DNA sequence: TGCAGTGTCAGGGCGCTAGCGGGGGACAATGAGCAGTTCTTC.

This clonotype has only one observation. The rearrangement links TRBV5-1 to TRBJ2-5; 11 bases map to TRBD2. The CDR3 has 16 residues. V lost 3 bases, J lost 5 bases, and 9 bases stayed unmatched. From germline, CDR1 is SGHRS and CDR2 YFSETQ. CDR3 loop: CASSWGASGRIETQYF. The CDR3 bases are TGCGCCAGCAGCTGGGGGGCTAGCGGGAGGATCGAGACCCAGTACTTC.

This rearrangement joins TRBV20-1 to TRBJ2-1; 11 positions agree with TRBD2. V shed 0 bases, J shed 6 bases, and the junction held 7 bases outside the gene matches. This CDR3 spans 16 amino acids. Germline V lookup: CDR1 DFQATT, CDR2 SNEGSKA (reference sequence). The CDR3 DNA reads TGCAGTGCTAGAGACTTAGCGGGAGGGCCGGGCAATGAGCAGTTCTTC. This sequence encodes CSARDLAGGPGNEQFF.

This clonotype was counted many times. In DNA form, the CDR3 reads TGCAGCGTTAATTACGGGGCCGCCTACAATGAGCAGTTCTTC. This encodes CSVNYGAAYNEQFF. The chain recombines TRBV29-1 with TRBJ2-1, with D possibly called TRBD1 or TRBD2 (5 bases each). Trimming removed 5 bases from V and 2 bases from J, with 13 bases in between. CDR3 length: 14 residues. Germline V gene lookup returns CDR1 SQVTM and CDR2 ANQGSEA.

The chain employs TRBV29-1 and TRBJ1-2; TRBD1 is a possible D gene (5 bases). Deletions cut 3 bases from V and 4 bases from J, with 18 bases between. Germline loops: CDR1 SQVTM, CDR2 ANQGSEA. The CDR3 extends over 15 amino acids. CDR3 coding DNA: TGCAGCGTTGAGGCAGCCGGACCAGGGCTCTATGGCTACACCTTC. Translating it yields CSVEAAGPGLYGYTF.

The chain uses TRBV20-1 and TRBJ1-1, with D uncertain. Germline V lookup: CDR1 DFQATT, CDR2 SNEGSKA (reference sequence). With 3 bases removed from V and 1 base from J, the gap between germline ends came to 9 bases. The CDR3 has 13 amino acids. Here the CDR3 reads CSASNSWNTEAFF. CDR3 DNA: TGCAGTGCTAGTAACAGTTGGAACACTGAAGCTTTCTTT.

The chain recombines TRBV29-1 with TRBJ2-2; D remains ambiguous. The CDR3 length is 12 residues. Germline V gene lookup returns CDR1 SQVTM and CDR2 ANQGSEA. V was shortened by 7 bases and J by 5 bases, with 11 bases between the two germline ends. CDR3 residues: CSAPIGTGELFF. In DNA form, the CDR3 reads TGCAGCGCCCCGATTGGGACCGGGGAGCTGTTTTTT.

The chain is built from TRBV7-2 and TRBJ1-3; D gene unclear. The CDR3 length is 14 residues. With 2 bases removed from V and 0 bases from J, the gap between germline ends came to 5 bases. The germline gives CDR1 SGHTA, CDR2 FQGNSA. The DNA of the CDR3 is TGTGCCAGCAGCTTACGTATCTCTGGAAACACCATATATTTT. Protein: CASSLRISGNTIYF.

This rearrangement joins TRBV5-1 to TRBJ1-6; 7 bases fit TRBD1. CDR3 length: 15 residues. V was clipped by 4 bases and J by 8 bases; unmatched bases: 9. The germline CDR1 and CDR2 sequences are SGHRS and YFSETQ. CDR3 bases: TGCGCCAGCAGCGGGGGAGGACAGGAACATTCACCCCTCCACTTT. It codes for CASSGGGQEHSPLHF.

This chain uses TRBV4-3 with TRBJ1-4, with 7 bases identical to TRBD1. The germline gives CDR1 LGHNA, CDR2 YSLEER. The CDR3 runs to 15 residues. J was trimmed by 4 bases and V by 2 bases; bases with no gene match: 4. CDR3 in DNA: TGCGCCAGCAGCCAAAAGACAGGGTTTAATGAAAAACTGTTTTTT. It translates to CASSQKTGFNEKLFF.